Listed here is a single TCR beta chain. The assay was immunoSEQ multiplex PCR, and TCRdb's table has in-frame clones only and misses some. The data hold 85,000 to 110,000 clones, with 85% to 95% observed a single time. The sample originates from a study of T cell changes during pregnancy in multiple sclerosis. V was shortened by 1 base and J by 0 bases, with 7 bases between the two germline ends. Germline V gene lookup returns CDR1 SEHNR and CDR2 FQNEAQ (reference sequence). The CDR3 has 14 residues. Sequencing was performed on peripheral blood, taken after pregnancy. The J gene is TRBJ2-7, the V gene TRBV7-9, with D unresolved. This TCR derives from a female donor with multiple sclerosis, enrolled in a pregnancy study. The CDR3 nucleotides read TGTGCCAGCAGCTTAGGACAAGCCTCCTACGAGCAGTACTTC. Protein: CASSLGQASYEQYF.